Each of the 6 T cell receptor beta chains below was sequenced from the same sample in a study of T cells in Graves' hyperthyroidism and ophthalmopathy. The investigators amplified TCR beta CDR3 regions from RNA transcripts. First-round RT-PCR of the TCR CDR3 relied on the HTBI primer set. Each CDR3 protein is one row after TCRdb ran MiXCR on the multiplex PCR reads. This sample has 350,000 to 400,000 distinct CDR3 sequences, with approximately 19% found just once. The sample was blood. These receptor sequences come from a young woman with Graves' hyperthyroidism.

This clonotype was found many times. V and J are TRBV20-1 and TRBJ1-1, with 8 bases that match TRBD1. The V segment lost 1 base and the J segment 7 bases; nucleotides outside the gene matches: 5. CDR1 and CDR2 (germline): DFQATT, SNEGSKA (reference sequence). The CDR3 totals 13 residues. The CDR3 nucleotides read TGCAGTGCTAGAGTACAGGGGGATGGTGAAGCTTTCTTT. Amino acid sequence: CSARVQGDGEAFF.

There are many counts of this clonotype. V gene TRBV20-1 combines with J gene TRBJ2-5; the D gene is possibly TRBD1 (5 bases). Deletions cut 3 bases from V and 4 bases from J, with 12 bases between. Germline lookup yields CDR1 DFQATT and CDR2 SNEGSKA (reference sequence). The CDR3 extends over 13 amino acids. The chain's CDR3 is CSASSGWAETQYF. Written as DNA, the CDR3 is TGCAGTGCTAGTTCAGGGTGGGCAGAGACCCAGTACTTC.

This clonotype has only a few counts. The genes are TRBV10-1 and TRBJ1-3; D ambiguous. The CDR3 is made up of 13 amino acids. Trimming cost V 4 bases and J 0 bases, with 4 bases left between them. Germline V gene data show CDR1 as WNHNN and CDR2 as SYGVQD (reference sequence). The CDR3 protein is CASSGGSGNTIYF. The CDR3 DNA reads TGCGCCAGCAGTGGAGGCTCTGGAAACACCATATATTTT.

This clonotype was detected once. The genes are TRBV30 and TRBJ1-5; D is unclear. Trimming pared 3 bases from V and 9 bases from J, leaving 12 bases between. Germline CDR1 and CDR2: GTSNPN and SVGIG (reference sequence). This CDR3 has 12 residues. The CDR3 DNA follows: TGTGCCTGGAGCGAGGGTTTTGGGCCCCAGCATTTT. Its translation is CAWSEGFGPQHF. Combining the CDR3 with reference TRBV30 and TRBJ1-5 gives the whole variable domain SQTIHQWPATLVQPVGSPLSLECTVEGTSNPNLYWYRQAAGRGLQLLFYSVGIGQISSEVPQNLSASRPQDRQFILSSKKLLLSDSGFYLCAWSEGFGPQHFGDGTRLSIL.

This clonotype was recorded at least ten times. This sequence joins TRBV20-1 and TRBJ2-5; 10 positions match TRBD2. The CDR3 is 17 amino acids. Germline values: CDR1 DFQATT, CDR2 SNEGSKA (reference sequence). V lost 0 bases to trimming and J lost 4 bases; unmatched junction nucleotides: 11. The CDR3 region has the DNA TGCAGTGCTAGAGATCCGCGAGCGGGGGGGGCGAGAGAGACCCAGTACTTC. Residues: CSARDPRAGGARETQYF.

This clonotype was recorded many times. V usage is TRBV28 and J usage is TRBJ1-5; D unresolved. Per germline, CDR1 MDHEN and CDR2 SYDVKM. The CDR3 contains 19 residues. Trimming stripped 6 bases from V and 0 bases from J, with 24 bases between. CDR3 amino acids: CASSFYLLGGKDSNQPQHF. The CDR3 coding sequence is TGTGCCAGCAGCTTTTACCTGCTGGGAGGCAAAGATAGCAATCAGCCCCAGCATTTT.